A selection of T cell receptor beta chains follows, all from one sample in a study of long-term antiretroviral therapy in people with HIV. Here immunoSEQ multiplex PCR was the method, and the copy in TCRdb shows in-frame clones only, minus some. The sample carries roughly 24,000 clones, over 75% recorded once. This material consisted of unsorted PBMCs, taken 0.6 years after starting antiretroviral therapy. Receptors originate from a man in his sixties with HIV. Each CDR3 is given with its conserved first and last residue. D genes are given only for firm matches. Size tells how often a clone was seen (once, few, many) or the class of an expanded clone, and some rows leave it out.

D	size	J	V	CDR3	DNA
TRBD1	few	TRBJ1-5	TRBV10-3	CAISKEGQGYQPQHF	TGTGCCATCAGTAAAGAGGGACAGGGCTATCAGCCCCAGCATTTT
NA	NA	TRBJ2-1	TRBV19	CASSFQSDRSSYNEQFF	TGTGCCAGTAGTTTCCAGTCGGACCGGAGCTCCTACAATGAGCAGTTCTTC
TRBD1	NA	TRBJ1-1	TRBV7-8	CASSRDRPGTEAFF	TGTGCCAGCAGCCGGGACAGGCCTGGGACTGAAGCTTTCTTT
TRBD1	few	TRBJ1-2	TRBV4-2	CASSQETGDSGYTF	TGTGCCAGCAGCCAAGAGACAGGGGATAGTGGCTACACCTTC
NA	few	TRBJ1-2	TRBV29-1	CSVVYGEGYTF	TGCAGCGTTGTGTACGGGGAAGGCTACACCTTC
TRBD1	few	TRBJ2-2	TRBV19	CASSSETGRPTGELFF	TGTGCCAGTAGTTCGGAGACAGGGCGTCCCACCGGGGAGCTGTTTTTT
NA	NA	TRBJ2-5	TRBV10-2	CASTTSDPRETQYF	TGCGCCAGCACCACGTCGGACCCCCGGGAGACCCAGTACTTC
NA	NA	TRBJ1-1	TRBV29-1	CSVQGPFATEAFF	TGCAGCGTTCAGGGGCCCTTCGCCACTGAAGCTTTCTTT
NA	NA	TRBJ1-2	TRBV2	CASSASASWGYTF	TGTGCCAGCAGTGCCTCGGCTAGTTGGGGCTACACCTTC
TRBD1	NA	TRBJ2-2	TRBV27	CASSHGTGGSGELFF	TGTGCCAGCAGCCATGGGACAGGGGGATCCGGGGAGCTGTTTTTT
TRBD1	NA	TRBJ2-2	TRBV6-1	CASLTADRASGELFF	TGTGCCAGCCTCACGGCGGACAGGGCGAGCGGGGAGCTGTTTTTT
NA	NA	TRBJ1-1	TRBV18	CASSHFAGTPNTEAFF	TGTGCCAGCTCACATTTCGCCGGGACACCCAACACTGAAGCTTTCTTT
NA	NA	TRBJ2-1	TRBV7-8	CASSWGGSAHNEQFF	TGTGCCAGCAGCTGGGGGGGCAGCGCCCACAATGAGCAGTTCTTC
TRBD1	NA	TRBJ2-3	TRBV2	CASSSPGQVTDTQYF	TGTGCCAGCAGTAGCCCGGGACAGGTCACAGATACGCAGTATTTT